This T cell receptor beta chain originates from a study of T cell changes during pregnancy in multiple sclerosis. This CDR3 is 13 amino acids long. Germline V lookup: CDR1 SGHTS, CDR2 YDEGEE. Germline trimming cut 6 bases from V and 5 bases from J; bases unmatched to any gene: 3. Here immunoSEQ multiplex PCR was the method, and the copy in TCRdb shows in-frame clones only, minus some. The table includes some 50,000 clones, approximately 92% detected once. The input for sequencing was peripheral blood, taken after pregnancy. V gene TRBV5-8 combines with J gene TRBJ1-5; 9 bases are a match to TRBD1. This clonotype was sampled from a female donor with multiple sclerosis, enrolled in a pregnancy study. The CDR3 nucleotides are TGTGCCAGCAATTGGGACAGGGATCAGCCCCAGCATTTT. Its translation is CASNWDRDQPQHF.